This paragraph covers one T cell receptor beta chain sequence. Antigen unknown. The source of the sample is a study of T cell responses to AZD1222 COVID-19 vaccine. General study findings and limits: When two AZD1222 doses had been given, Spike-specific TCR breadth and depth rose.

The table came from immunoSEQ multiplex PCR; TCRdb's copy has only in-frame clones and leaves some out. The sample has 80,000 or so clones, about 90% seen once. Trimming cost V 7 bases and J 7 bases; bases outside gene matches: 18. Germline CDR1 is GTSNPN and CDR2 is SVGIG (reference sequence). The CDR3 covers 15 residues. The chain recombines TRBV30 with TRBJ1-2, with 7 nucleotides matching TRBD1. The TCR was taken from an adult in good health. Sample: peripheral blood, taken on day 0 of MenACWY control vaccination. The CDR3 nucleotides are TGTGCCTACCAGACAGGGACCGACGTTTTGGGTGGCTACACCTTC. Translated, it gives CAYQTGTDVLGGYTF.